This T cell receptor (beta chain) was sequenced in a study of T cell clones after liver transplantation. Study in general: Samples came from ITN030ST, which attempted immunosuppression withdrawal within 2 years of liver transplantation. Samples came pre-transplant, pre-randomization before withdrawal, and post-randomization after withdrawal ended.

Germline V gene data show CDR1 as LNHDA and CDR2 as SQIVND (reference sequence). V dropped 6 bases and J dropped 0; count of bases not matched to a gene: 1. This CDR3 comprises 15 residues. Profiling relied on immunoSEQ multiplex PCR, and the TCRdb table lists in-frame clones only, not all of them. The data contain 70,000 or so clones, around 92% of them seen just once; the ten biggest clones take up over 0.75%. Thawed unstimulated PBMCs were FACS-sorted by CD3, CD4 and CD8 into two populations. The starting material was CD4+ T cells from blood, obtained 25 months after liver transplant. The V and J genes are TRBV19 and TRBJ2-2, with 10 bases that match TRBD1. The receptor comes from a human patient who received a liver transplant. Certain T cells may be donor cells from the graft. CDR3 DNA: TGTGCCAGTAGGACAGGGGGCGCGAACACCGGGGAGCTGTTTTTT. Translating gives CASRTGGANTGELFF.